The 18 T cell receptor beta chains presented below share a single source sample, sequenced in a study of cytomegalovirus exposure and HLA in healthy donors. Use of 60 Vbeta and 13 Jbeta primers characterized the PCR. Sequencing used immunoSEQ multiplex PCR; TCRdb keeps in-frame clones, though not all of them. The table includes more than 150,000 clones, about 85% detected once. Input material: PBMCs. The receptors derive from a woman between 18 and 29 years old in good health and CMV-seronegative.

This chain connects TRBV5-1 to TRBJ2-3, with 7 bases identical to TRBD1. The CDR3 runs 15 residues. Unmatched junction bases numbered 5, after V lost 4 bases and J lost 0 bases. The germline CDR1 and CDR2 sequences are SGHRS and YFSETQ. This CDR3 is CASSPTGASTDTQYF. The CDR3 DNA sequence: TGCGCCAGCAGCCCCACAGGGGCCAGCACAGATACGCAGTATTTT.

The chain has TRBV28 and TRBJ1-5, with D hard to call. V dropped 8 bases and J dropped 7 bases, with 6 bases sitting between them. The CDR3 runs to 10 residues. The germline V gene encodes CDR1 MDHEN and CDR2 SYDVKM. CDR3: CASSEQPQHF. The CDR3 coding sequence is TGTGCCAGCTCGGAGCAGCCCCAGCATTTT.

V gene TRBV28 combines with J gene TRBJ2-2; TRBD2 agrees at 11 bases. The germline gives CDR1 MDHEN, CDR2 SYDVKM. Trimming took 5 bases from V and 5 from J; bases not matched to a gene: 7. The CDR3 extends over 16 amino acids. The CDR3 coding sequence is TGTGCCAGCAGTCCCGGGGGACTAGCGGTGACCGGGGAGCTGTTTTTT. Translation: CASSPGGLAVTGELFF.

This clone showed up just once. Here the CDR3 reads CASSRDSPYGYTF. DNA of the CDR3: TGCGCCAGCAGCAGGGACAGCCCCTATGGCTACACCTTC. The chain has TRBV10-2 and TRBJ1-2; 7 bases align to TRBD1. This CDR3 is built from 13 residues. V trimming: 6 bases; J trimming: 4 bases; junction bases outside the gene matches: 5. Germline lookup yields CDR1 WSHSY and CDR2 SAAADI.

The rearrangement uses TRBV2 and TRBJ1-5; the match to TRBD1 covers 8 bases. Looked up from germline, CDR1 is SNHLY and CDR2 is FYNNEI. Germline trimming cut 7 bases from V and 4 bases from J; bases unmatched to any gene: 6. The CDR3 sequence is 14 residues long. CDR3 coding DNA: TGTGCCAGCACGCAGGGGGCGCGTAATCAGCCCCAGCATTTT. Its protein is CASTQGARNQPQHF.

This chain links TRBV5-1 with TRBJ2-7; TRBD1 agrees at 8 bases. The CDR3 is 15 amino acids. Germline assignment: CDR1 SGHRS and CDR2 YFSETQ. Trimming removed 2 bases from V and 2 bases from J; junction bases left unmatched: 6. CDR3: CASSFWDRTTYEQYF. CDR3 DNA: TGCGCCAGCAGCTTCTGGGACAGGACCACCTACGAGCAGTACTTC.

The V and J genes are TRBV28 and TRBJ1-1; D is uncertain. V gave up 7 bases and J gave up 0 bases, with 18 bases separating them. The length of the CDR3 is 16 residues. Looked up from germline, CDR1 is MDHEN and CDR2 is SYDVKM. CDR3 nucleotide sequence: TGTGCCAGCAATACCCGGTGGGCCACGTTGAACACTGAAGCTTTCTTT. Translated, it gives CASNTRWATLNTEAFF. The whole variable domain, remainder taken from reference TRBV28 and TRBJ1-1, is DVKVTQSSRYLVKRTGEKVFLECVQDMDHENMFWYRQDPGLGLRLIYFSYDVKMKEKGDIPEGYSVSREKKERFSLILESASTNQTSMYLCASNTRWATLNTEAFFGQGTRLTVV.

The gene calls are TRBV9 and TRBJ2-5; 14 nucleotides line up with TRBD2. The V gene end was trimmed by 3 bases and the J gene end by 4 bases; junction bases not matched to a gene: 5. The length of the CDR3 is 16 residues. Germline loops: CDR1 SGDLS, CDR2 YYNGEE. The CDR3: CASSGGLAGVTETQYF. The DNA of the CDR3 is TGTGCCAGCAGCGGGGGACTAGCGGGAGTGACAGAGACCCAGTACTTC.

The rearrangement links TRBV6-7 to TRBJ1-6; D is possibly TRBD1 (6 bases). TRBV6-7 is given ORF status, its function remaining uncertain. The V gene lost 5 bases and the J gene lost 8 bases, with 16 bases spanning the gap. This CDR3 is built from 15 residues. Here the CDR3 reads CASSPSGRGDSPLHF. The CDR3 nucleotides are TGTGCCAGCAGTCCTTCGGGCAGGGGCGATTCACCCCTCCACTTT.

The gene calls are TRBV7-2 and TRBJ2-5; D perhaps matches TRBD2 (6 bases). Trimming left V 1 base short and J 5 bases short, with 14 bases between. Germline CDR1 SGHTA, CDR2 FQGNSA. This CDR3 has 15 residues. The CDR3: CASSLGPLGGETQYF. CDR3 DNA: TGTGCCAGCAGCTTAGGGCCGCTAGGAGGGGAGACCCAGTACTTC.

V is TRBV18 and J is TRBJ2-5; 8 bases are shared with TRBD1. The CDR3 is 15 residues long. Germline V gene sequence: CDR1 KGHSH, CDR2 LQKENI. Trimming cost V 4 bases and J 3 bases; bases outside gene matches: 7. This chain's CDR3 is CASSRLGQGEETQYF. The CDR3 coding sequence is TGTGCCAGCTCACGACTCGGACAGGGAGAAGAGACCCAGTACTTC.

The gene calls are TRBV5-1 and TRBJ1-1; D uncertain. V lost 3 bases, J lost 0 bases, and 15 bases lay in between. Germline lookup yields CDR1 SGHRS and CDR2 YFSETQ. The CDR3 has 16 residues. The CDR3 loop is CASSYRLRGLNTEAFF. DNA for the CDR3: TGCGCCAGCAGCTATCGACTCCGGGGTCTGAACACTGAAGCTTTCTTT.

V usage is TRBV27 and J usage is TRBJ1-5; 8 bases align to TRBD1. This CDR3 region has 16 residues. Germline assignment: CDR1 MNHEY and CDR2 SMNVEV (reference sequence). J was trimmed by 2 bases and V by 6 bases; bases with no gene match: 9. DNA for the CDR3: TGTGCCAGCAGAACCGGGACAGGAGGACGCAATCAGCCCCAGCATTTT. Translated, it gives CASRTGTGGRNQPQHF.

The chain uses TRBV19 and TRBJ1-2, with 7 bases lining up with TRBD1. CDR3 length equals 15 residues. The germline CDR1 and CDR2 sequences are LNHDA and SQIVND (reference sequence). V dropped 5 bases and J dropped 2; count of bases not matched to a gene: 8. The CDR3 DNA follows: TGTGCCAGTAGTTGGTCCTCGACAGGGAACTATGGCTACACCTTC. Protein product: CASSWSSTGNYGYTF.

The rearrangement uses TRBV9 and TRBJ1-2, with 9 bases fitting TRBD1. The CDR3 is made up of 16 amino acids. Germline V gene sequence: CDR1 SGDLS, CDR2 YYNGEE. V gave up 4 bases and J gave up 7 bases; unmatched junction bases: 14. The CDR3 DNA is TGTGCCAGCAGCCAGGCCGGGACAGGGAATCGCGGTGGCTACACCTTC. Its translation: CASSQAGTGNRGGYTF. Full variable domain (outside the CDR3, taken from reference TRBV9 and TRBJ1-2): DSGVTQTPKHLITATGQRVTLRCSPRSGDLSVYWYQQSLDQGLQFLIQYYNGEERAKGNILERFSAQQFPDLHSELNLSSLELGDSALYFCASSQAGTGNRGGYTFGSGTRLTVV.

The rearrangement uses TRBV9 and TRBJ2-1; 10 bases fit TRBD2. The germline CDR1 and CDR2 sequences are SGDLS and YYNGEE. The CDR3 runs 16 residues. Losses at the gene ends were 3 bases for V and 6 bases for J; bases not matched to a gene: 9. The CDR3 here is CASSGRAGGPGNEQFF. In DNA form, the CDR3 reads TGTGCCAGCAGCGGTCGAGCGGGAGGGCCGGGCAATGAGCAGTTCTTC.

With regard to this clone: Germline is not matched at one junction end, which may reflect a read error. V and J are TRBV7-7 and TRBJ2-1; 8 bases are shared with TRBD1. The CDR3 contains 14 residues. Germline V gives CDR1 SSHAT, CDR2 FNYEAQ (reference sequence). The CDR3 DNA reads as TGTGCTAGCAGCCAGACAGGGGCCCCCTCTGAGCAGTTCTTC. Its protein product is CASSQTGAPSEQFF.

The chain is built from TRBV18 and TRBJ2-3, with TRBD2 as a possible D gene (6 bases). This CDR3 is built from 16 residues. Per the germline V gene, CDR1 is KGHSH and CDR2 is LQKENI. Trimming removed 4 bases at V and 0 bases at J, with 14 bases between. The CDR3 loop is CASSRGLSGSTDTQYF. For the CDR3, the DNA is TGTGCCAGCTCACGAGGTCTTAGCGGTAGCACAGATACGCAGTATTTT.